This passage covers 2 T cell receptor beta chains from one sample sequenced in a study of glioma-infiltrating T cells. The iRepertoire nested amplicon-rescue multiplex PCR amplified TCR alpha and beta CDR3s from RNA. TCRdb processed the multiplex PCR reads anew with MiXCR; each CDR3 protein has one entry. The sample lists a few hundred thousand distinct CDR3 sequences, more than 35% occurring once. The specimen sequenced was glioma tissue, nonneoplastic brain tissue, or PBMCs (not recorded which). The receptors stem from a human donor with low-grade glioma or glioblastoma, undergoing nonglioma brain surgery, or in good health (not recorded which).

Note on this clonotype: One base away lies a much larger clone, so this may be a sequencing read error. This rearrangement joins TRBV6-2 or TRBV6-3 to TRBJ2-7; 9 nucleotides align to TRBD2. CDR1 and CDR2 from the germline V gene are MNHEY and SVGEGT. The CDR3 totals 16 residues. With V trimmed by 3 bases and J by 7 bases, 13 bases remained unmatched. CDR3 nucleotides: TGTGCCAGCAGTTATCTCGCGCGGGAGGGGGGCAATGAGCAGTACTTC. Translated, it gives CASSYLAREGGNEQYF.

This chain joins TRBV27 and TRBJ2-2; 7 bases align to TRBD2. CDR3 length: 14 amino acids. V lost 6 bases to trimming and J lost 6 bases; unmatched junction nucleotides: 7. In germline, CDR1 is MNHEY, CDR2 SMNVEV (reference sequence). The CDR3 sequence: CASSPRLAAGELFF. The CDR3 DNA follows: TGTGCCAGCAGCCCCAGACTAGCTGCCGGGGAGCTGTTTTTT.